This T cell receptor beta chain was captured in a study of T cell clonality in common variable immunodeficiency. Measured with immunoSEQ multiplex PCR; TCRdb has only the in-frame clones, and not every one. Observed are approximately 60,000 clones, no singletons, with the top ten taking under 0.9%. The CDR3 totals 15 residues. The V gene's germline CDR1 is SGHTA and CDR2 FQGNSA. Notes on this clone: What it recognizes is unknown. From the germline J gene comes the end of the CDR3, since the read stops 3 residues before it.

Study outcomes and limitations: TCRbeta clonality was increased in CVID versus healthy controls. Fewer TCRbeta clones were shared among CVID subjects than controls. Patient heterogeneity in the CVID cohort limited correlations between repertoire features and clinical complications.

Input material: peripheral blood mononuclear cells. The TCR comes from a person between 18 and 69 years old in good health. This rearrangement joins TRBV7-2 to TRBJ1-2, with D possibly TRBD1 on 5 matching bases. The CDR3 loop is CASSISTGVLNDYTF. The sequenced CDR3 bases are TGTGCCAGCAGCATTTCTACGGGGGTACTAAATGAC. Combining the CDR3 with reference TRBV7-2 and TRBJ1-2 gives the whole variable domain GAGVSQSPSNKVTEKGKDVELRCDPISGHTALYWYRQSLGQGLEFLIYFQGNSAPDKSGLPSDRFSAERTGGSVSTLTIQRTQQEDSAVYLCASSISTGVLNDYTFGSGTRLTVV.